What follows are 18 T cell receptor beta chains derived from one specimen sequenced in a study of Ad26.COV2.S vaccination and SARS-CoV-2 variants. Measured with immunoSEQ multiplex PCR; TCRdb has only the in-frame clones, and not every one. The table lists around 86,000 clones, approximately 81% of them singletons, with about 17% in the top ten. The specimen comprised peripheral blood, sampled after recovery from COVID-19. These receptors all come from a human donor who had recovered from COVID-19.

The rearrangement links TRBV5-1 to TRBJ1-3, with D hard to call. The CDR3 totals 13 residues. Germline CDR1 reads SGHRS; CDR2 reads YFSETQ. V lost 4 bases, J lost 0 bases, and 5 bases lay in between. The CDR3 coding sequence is TGCGCCAGCAGCGAGGGCTCTGGAAACACCATATATTTT. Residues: CASSEGSGNTIYF.

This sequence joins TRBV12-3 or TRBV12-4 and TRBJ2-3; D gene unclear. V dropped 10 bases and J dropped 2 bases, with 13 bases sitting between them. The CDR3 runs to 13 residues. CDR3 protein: CAIAVAYTDTQYF. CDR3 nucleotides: TGTGCCATCGCGGTGGCCTACACAGATACGCAGTATTTT.

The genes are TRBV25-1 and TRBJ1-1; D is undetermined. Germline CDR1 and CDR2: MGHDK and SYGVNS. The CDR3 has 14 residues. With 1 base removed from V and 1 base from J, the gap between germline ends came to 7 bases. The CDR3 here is CASSEFGWNTEAFF. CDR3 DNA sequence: TGTGCCAGCAGTGAATTTGGGTGGAACACTGAAGCTTTCTTT.

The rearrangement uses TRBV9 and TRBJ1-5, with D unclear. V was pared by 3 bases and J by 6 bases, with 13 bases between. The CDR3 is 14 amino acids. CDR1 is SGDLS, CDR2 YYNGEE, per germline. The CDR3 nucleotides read TGTGCCAGCAGCGGGGGAAATGGAGCTCAGCCCCAGCATTTT. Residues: CASSGGNGAQPQHF.

This chain's CDR3 is CASSVGAEQFF. The CDR3 DNA is TGTGCCAGCAGCGTAGGGGCTGAGCAGTTCTTC. V is TRBV9 and J is TRBJ2-1; D is unclear. The V end lost 0 bases, the J end lost 9 bases, and 4 bases lay between the germline ends. The CDR3 is 11 amino acids. CDR1 and CDR2 from the germline V gene are SGDLS and YYNGEE.

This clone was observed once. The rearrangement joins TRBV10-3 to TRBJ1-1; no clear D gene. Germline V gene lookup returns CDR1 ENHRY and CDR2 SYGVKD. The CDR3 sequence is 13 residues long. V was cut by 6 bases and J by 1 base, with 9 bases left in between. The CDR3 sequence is CAISLTGNTEAFF. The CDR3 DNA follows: TGTGCCATCAGCCTGACGGGGAACACTGAAGCTTTCTTT.

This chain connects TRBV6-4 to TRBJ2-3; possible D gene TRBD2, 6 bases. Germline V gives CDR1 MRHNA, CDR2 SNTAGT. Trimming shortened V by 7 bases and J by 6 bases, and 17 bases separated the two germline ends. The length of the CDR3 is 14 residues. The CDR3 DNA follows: TGTGCCAGCATGCCCCGGGACTTTTTTGATACGCAGTATTTT. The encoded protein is CASMPRDFFDTQYF.

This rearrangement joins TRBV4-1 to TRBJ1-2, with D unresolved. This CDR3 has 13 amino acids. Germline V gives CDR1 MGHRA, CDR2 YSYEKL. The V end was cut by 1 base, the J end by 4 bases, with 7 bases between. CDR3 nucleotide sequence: TGCGCCAGCAGCCAAGGAAGCAGCTATGGCTACACCTTC. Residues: CASSQGSSYGYTF.

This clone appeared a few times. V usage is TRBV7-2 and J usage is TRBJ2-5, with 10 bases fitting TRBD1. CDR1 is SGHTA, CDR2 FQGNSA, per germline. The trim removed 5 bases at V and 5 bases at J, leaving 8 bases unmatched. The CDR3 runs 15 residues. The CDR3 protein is CASSAGTGVSETQYF. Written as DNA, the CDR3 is TGTGCCAGCAGCGCGGGGACAGGGGTCAGCGAGACCCAGTACTTC.

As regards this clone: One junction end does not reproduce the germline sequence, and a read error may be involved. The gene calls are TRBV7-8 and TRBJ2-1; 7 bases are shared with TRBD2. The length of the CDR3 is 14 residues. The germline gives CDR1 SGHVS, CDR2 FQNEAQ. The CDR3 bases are TGTGCCAGCAGGTTAGGACTAGCCTACAATGAGCAGTTCTTC. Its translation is CASRLGLAYNEQFF.

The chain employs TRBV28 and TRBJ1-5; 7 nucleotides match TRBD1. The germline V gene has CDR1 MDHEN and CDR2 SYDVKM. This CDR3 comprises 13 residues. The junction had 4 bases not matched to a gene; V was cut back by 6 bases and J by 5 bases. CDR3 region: CASSRGGYQPQHF. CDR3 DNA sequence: TGTGCCAGCAGCCGAGGGGGCTATCAGCCCCAGCATTTT. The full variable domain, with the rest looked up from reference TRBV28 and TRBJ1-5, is DVKVTQSSRYLVKRTGEKVFLECVQDMDHENMFWYRQDPGLGLRLIYFSYDVKMKEKGDIPEGYSVSREKKERFSLILESASTNQTSMYLCASSRGGYQPQHFGDGTRLSIL.

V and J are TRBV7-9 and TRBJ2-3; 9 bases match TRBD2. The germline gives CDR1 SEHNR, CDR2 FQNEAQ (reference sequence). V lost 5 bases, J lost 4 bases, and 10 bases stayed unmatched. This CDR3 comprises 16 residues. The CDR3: CASSVIAGEVADTQYF. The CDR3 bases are TGTGCCAGCAGCGTAATAGCGGGAGAGGTGGCAGATACGCAGTATTTT.

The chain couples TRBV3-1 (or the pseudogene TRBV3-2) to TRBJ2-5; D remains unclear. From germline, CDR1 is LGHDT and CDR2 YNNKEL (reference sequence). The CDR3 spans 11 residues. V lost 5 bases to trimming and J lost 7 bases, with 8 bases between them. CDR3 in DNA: TGTGCCAGCAGCTTTAAAGTGACCCAGTACTTC. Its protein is CASSFKVTQYF.

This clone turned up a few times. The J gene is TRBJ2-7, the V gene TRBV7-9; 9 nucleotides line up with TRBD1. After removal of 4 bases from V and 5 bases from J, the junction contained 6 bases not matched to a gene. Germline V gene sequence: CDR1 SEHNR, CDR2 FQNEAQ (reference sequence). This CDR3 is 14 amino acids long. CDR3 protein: CASSSPGQGHEQYF. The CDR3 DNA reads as TGTGCCAGCAGCTCGCCGGGACAGGGCCACGAGCAGTACTTC.

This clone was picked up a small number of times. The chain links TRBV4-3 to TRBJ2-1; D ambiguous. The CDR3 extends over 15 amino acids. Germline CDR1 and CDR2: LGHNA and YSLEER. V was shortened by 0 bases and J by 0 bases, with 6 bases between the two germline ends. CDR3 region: CASSQEASSYNEQFF. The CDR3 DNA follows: TGCGCCAGCAGCCAAGAGGCTAGCTCCTACAATGAGCAGTTCTTC.

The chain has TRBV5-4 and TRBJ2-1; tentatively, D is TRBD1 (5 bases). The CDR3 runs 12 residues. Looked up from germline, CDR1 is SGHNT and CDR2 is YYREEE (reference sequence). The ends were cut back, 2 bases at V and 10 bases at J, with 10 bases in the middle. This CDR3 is CASSLRGGEQFF. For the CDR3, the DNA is TGTGCCAGCAGCTTAAGGGGCGGCGAGCAGTTCTTC.

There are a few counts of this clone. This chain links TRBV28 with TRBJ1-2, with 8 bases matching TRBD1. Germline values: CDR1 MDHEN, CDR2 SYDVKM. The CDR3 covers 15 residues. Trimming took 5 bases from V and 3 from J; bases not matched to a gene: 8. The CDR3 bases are TGTGCCAGCAGTCCGGTCCGACAGGGGTACTATGGCTACACCTTC. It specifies CASSPVRQGYYGYTF.

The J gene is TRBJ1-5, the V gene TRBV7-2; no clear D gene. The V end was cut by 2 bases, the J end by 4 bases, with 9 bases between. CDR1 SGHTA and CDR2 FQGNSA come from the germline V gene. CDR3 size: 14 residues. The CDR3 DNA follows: TGTGCCAGCAGCTTATATTTGGTGAATCAGCCCCAGCATTTT. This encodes CASSLYLVNQPQHF.